A selection of T cell receptor beta chains follows, all from one sample in a study of blood T cell repertoires in COVID-19. The data were produced by immunoSEQ multiplex PCR, yet TCRdb's version contains in-frame clones alone and is incomplete. This table has approximately 110,000 clones, roughly 80% appearing once. The sequenced material came from peripheral blood. The source is a man aged 65 to 85 with active or convalescent COVID-19. CDR3s include the opening cysteine and the closing phenylalanine or tryptophan. A D gene is named only where the DNA matches it firmly. For some rows the clone size is stated as once, few or many, or as a class when expanded; others skip it.

CDR3: CASSLGQVLNQPQHF
DNA: TGTGCCAGCTCATTAGGACAGGTACTCAATCAGCCCCAGCATTTT
V: TRBV18
size: -
D: TRBD1
J: TRBJ1-5

CDR3: CASSFSPSSGRYEQYF
DNA: TGTGCCAGCAGTTTTTCGCCGAGTAGCGGGCGGTACGAGCAGTACTTC
V: TRBV27
size: few
D: TRBD2
J: TRBJ2-7

CDR3: CASSLWQGDQPQHF
DNA: TGTGCCAGCAGCTTGTGGCAGGGTGATCAGCCCCAGCATTTT
V: TRBV5-5
size: -
D: -
J: TRBJ1-5

CDR3: CASSQDREGRPLHF
DNA: TGCGCCAGCAGCCAGGACAGGGAGGGTAGACCCCTCCACTTT
V: TRBV4-1
size: few
D: TRBD1
J: TRBJ1-6

CDR3: CASSLQGSNTEAFF
DNA: TGTGCCAGCAGTCTCCAGGGGTCGAACACTGAAGCTTTCTTT
V: TRBV6-2/TRBV6-3
size: -
D: -
J: TRBJ1-1

CDR3: CASSPRQGVSGELFF
DNA: TGTGCCAGCTCACCCAGGCAGGGGGTATCCGGGGAGCTGTTTTTT
V: TRBV18
size: -
D: TRBD1
J: TRBJ2-2

CDR3: CARGGLAKETQYF
DNA: TGTGCCAGGGGGGGACTAGCGAAAGAGACCCAGTACTTC
V: TRBV7-2
size: once
D: TRBD2
J: TRBJ2-5

CDR3: CASSRDSYYGYTF
DNA: TGTGCCAGCAGTAGGGACAGCTATTATGGCTACACCTTC
V: TRBV6-5
size: -
D: TRBD1
J: TRBJ1-2

CDR3: CASSKYQGASYGYTF
DNA: TGTGCCAGTAGTAAATACCAGGGGGCCAGCTATGGCTACACCTTC
V: TRBV19
size: -
D: TRBD1
J: TRBJ1-2

CDR3: CASSPQERVGNTIYF
DNA: TGTGCCAGCAGCCCCCAAGAGAGGGTTGGAAACACCATATATTTT
V: TRBV9
size: -
D: -
J: TRBJ1-3

CDR3: CASRTSGTGYGYTF
DNA: TGTGCCAGCAGAACGTCCGGGACAGGATATGGCTACACCTTC
V: TRBV6-5
size: -
D: TRBD1
J: TRBJ1-2

CDR3: CASSPRTGGAGDYGYTF
DNA: TGTGCCAGCTCACCACGGACAGGGGGCGCGGGGGACTATGGCTACACCTTC
V: TRBV18
size: -
D: TRBD1
J: TRBJ1-2

CDR3: CASSGGQQNTDTQYF
DNA: TGTGCCAGCAGCGGGGGACAGCAAAACACAGATACGCAGTATTTT
V: TRBV5-4
size: -
D: TRBD1
J: TRBJ2-3

CDR3: CSASRDSTGNEQFF
DNA: TGCAGTGCTAGTAGGGACTCCACGGGGAATGAGCAGTTCTTC
V: TRBV20-1
size: -
D: -
J: TRBJ2-1

CDR3: CASSPQGSYNEQFF
DNA: TGTGCCAGCAGCCCCCAGGGTTCCTACAATGAGCAGTTCTTC
V: TRBV7-3
size: -
D: -
J: TRBJ2-1

CDR3: CASSTGTGGDGYTF
DNA: TGTGCCAGCAGTACCGGGACAGGGGGCGACGGCTACACCTTC
V: TRBV5-6
size: -
D: TRBD1
J: TRBJ1-2

CDR3: CARRTESNTEAFF
DNA: TGTGCCCGAAGGACAGAATCGAACACTGAAGCTTTCTTT
V: TRBV30
size: -
D: -
J: TRBJ1-1

CDR3: CASSQALATSYEQFF
DNA: TGCGCCAGCAGCCAAGCCCTTGCTACGAGTTATGAGCAGTTCTTC
V: TRBV4-1
size: few
D: -
J: TRBJ2-1

CDR3: CASSLNGGNPSYEQYF
DNA: TGTGCCAGCAGCTTAAATGGCGGGAACCCCTCCTACGAGCAGTACTTC
V: TRBV7-3
size: -
D: -
J: TRBJ2-7

CDR3: CASSSDQESYNSPLHF
DNA: TGTGCCAGCAGCTCAGATCAGGAAAGCTATAATTCACCCCTCCACTTT
V: TRBV11-3
size: once
D: -
J: TRBJ1-6

CDR3: CASSRDRGPVNTEAFF
DNA: TGTGCCAGCAGCCGCGACAGGGGACCGGTGAACACTGAAGCTTTCTTT
V: TRBV5-4
size: -
D: TRBD1
J: TRBJ1-1

CDR3: CASSQQGYNQPQHF
DNA: TGTGCCAGCAGCCAACAGGGATACAATCAGCCCCAGCATTTT
V: TRBV3-1/TRBV3-2
size: few
D: -
J: TRBJ1-5

CDR3: CASSQNYEQYF
DNA: TGTGCCAGCAGTCAAAACTACGAGCAGTACTTC
V: TRBV6-2/TRBV6-3
size: -
D: -
J: TRBJ2-7

CDR3: CASSLTTGGLYGYTF
DNA: TGTGCCAGCAGCTTAACCACGGGAGGCCTTTATGGCTACACCTTC
V: TRBV11-2
size: -
D: -
J: TRBJ1-2

CDR3: CASTKADRPGGAFF
DNA: TGTGCCAGCACCAAAGCCGACCGGCCCGGGGGAGCTTTCTTT
V: TRBV28
size: -
D: -
J: TRBJ1-1

CDR3: CASSRDRTIYF
DNA: TGTGCCAGCAGTAGAGATCGCACCATATATTTT
V: TRBV12-3/TRBV12-4
size: -
D: -
J: TRBJ1-3

CDR3: CASSSTGNTGELFF
DNA: TGTGCCAGCAGCTCGACAGGGAACACCGGGGAGCTGTTTTTT
V: TRBV7-6
size: -
D: -
J: TRBJ2-2

CDR3: CASSLREGQGFEQYF
DNA: TGCGCCAGCAGCTTAAGGGAGGGACAGGGGTTCGAGCAGTACTTC
V: TRBV4-1
size: -
D: TRBD1
J: TRBJ2-7

CDR3: CASRSTGAPNTEAFF
DNA: TGTGCCAGCAGATCCACAGGGGCTCCTAACACTGAAGCTTTCTTT
V: TRBV6-6
size: few
D: TRBD1
J: TRBJ1-1

CDR3: CATGGGANEKLFF
DNA: TGTGCCACCGGGGGGGGAGCTAATGAAAAACTGTTTTTT
V: TRBV15
size: -
D: -
J: TRBJ1-4

CDR3: CASSPRGDQNTNEKLFF
DNA: TGTGCCAGCTCACCACGGGGCGACCAGAACACTAATGAAAAACTGTTTTTT
V: TRBV18
size: -
D: -
J: TRBJ1-4

CDR3: CASSELRGNTEAFF
DNA: TGTGCCAGCAGTGAACTGCGGGGGAACACTGAAGCTTTCTTT
V: TRBV6-1
size: -
D: -
J: TRBJ1-1

CDR3: CASSQGSSGELFF
DNA: TGTGCCAGCAGCCAAGGGAGTTCCGGGGAGCTGTTTTTT
V: TRBV3-1/TRBV3-2
size: few
D: -
J: TRBJ2-2

CDR3: CASSPRGMAEKLFF
DNA: TGTGCCAGCAGCCCCCGGGGGATGGCCGAAAAACTGTTTTTT
V: TRBV14
size: -
D: -
J: TRBJ1-4

CDR3: CASSIEPVRQRDRRYQETQYF
DNA: TGTGCCAGTAGTATAGAACCGGTCCGCCAGCGGGATCGGAGGTACCAAGAGACCCAGTACTTC
V: TRBV19
size: -
D: TRBD2
J: TRBJ2-5

CDR3: CASSLLWSSYNEQFF
DNA: TGTGCCAGCAGCTTACTATGGAGCTCCTACAATGAGCAGTTCTTC
V: TRBV7-2
size: few
D: -
J: TRBJ2-1

CDR3: CASSPSTGGDSFYEQYF
DNA: TGCGCCAGCAGCCCCTCAACCGGGGGGGACTCGTTCTACGAGCAGTACTTC
V: TRBV5-1
size: -
D: TRBD2
J: TRBJ2-7

CDR3: CASSLGDRDEKLFF
DNA: TGCGCCAGCAGCTTGGGAGACAGGGATGAAAAACTGTTTTTT
V: TRBV5-1
size: -
D: TRBD1
J: TRBJ1-4

CDR3: CASSRGFNQPQHF
DNA: TGCGCCAGCAGCCGGGGCTTCAATCAGCCCCAGCATTTT
V: TRBV4-1
size: many
D: -
J: TRBJ1-5

CDR3: CASSLRGGGYEQYF
DNA: TGTGCCAGCAGTTTGCGGGGCGGTGGCTACGAGCAGTACTTC
V: TRBV28
size: -
D: -
J: TRBJ2-7

CDR3: CASSQEARGDEQYF
DNA: TGTGCCAGCAGCCAAGAAGCACGCGGGGACGAGCAGTACTTC
V: TRBV4-2
size: -
D: -
J: TRBJ2-7

CDR3: CASSQLAGDTDTQYF
DNA: TGCGCCAGCAGCCAACTAGCGGGGGACACAGATACGCAGTATTTT
V: TRBV5-1
size: -
D: TRBD2
J: TRBJ2-3

CDR3: CASREGTANTGELFF
DNA: TGCGCCAGCAGAGAAGGGACAGCGAACACCGGGGAGCTGTTTTTT
V: TRBV10-1
size: once
D: TRBD1
J: TRBJ2-2

CDR3: CASSLGPQGALGYTF
DNA: TGTGCCAGCAGCTTGGGTCCACAGGGGGCGCTTGGCTACACCTTC
V: TRBV5-4
size: -
D: TRBD1
J: TRBJ1-2

CDR3: CASSLAGTSREKLFF
DNA: TGTGCCAGCAGCCTCGCCGGGACAAGTCGTGAAAAACTGTTTTTT
V: TRBV7-8
size: -
D: -
J: TRBJ1-4